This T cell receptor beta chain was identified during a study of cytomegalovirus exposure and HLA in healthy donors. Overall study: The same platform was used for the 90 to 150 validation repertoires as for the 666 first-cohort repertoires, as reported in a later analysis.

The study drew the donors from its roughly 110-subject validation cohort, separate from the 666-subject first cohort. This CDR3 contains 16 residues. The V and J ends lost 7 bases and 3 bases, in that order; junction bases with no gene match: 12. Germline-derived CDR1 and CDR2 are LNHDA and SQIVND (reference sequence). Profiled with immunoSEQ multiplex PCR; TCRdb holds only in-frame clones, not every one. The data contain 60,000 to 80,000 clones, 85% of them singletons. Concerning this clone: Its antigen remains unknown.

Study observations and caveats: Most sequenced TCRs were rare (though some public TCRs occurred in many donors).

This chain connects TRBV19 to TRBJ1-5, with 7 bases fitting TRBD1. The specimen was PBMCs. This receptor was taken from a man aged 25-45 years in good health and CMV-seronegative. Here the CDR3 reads CASTQGQVHNNQPQHF. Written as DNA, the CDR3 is TGTGCCAGTACCCAAGGACAGGTCCACAACAATCAGCCCCAGCATTTT.